The next 24 T cell receptor beta chains were all read from a single sample in a study of CD8 T cells in Susac syndrome. After extraction with the RNeasy kit, roughly 0.45 to 1 ug of the RNA was reverse transcribed using random hexamers. TCRdb recomputed calls from the immunoSEQ multiplex PCR reads with MiXCR, one row per CDR3 protein. The sample includes about 180,000 distinct CDR3 sequences, roughly 95% of them seen just once. Material for sequencing was CD4+ T cells from PBMCs. The receptors were gathered from a human donor with Susac syndrome.

The V call is TRBV30, the J call TRBJ2-1; 7 bases agree with TRBD2. The junction had 7 bases not matched to a gene; V was cut back by 5 bases and J by 3 bases. In germline, CDR1 is GTSNPN, CDR2 SVGIG (reference sequence). CDR3 size: 14 residues. The CDR3 nucleotides read TGTGCCTGGGCCGGACTAGGGATCTACAATGAGCAGTTCTTC. Protein sequence: CAWAGLGIYNEQFF. Complete variable domain (other parts from reference TRBV30 and TRBJ2-1): SQTIHQWPATLVQPVGSPLSLECTVEGTSNPNLYWYRQAAGRGLQLLFYSVGIGQISSEVPQNLSASRPQDRQFILSSKKLLLSDSGFYLCAWAGLGIYNEQFFGPGTRLTVL.

The chain joins TRBV5-8 to TRBJ2-5; TRBD1 is a possible D gene (6 bases). This CDR3 spans 14 amino acids. V was trimmed by 6 bases and J by 4 bases, leaving 16 bases between them. The germline V gene has CDR1 SGHTS and CDR2 YDEGEE. CDR3 sequence reads: CASTKGGNLETQYF. Written as DNA, the CDR3 is TGTGCCAGCACCAAAGGGGGAAACCTAGAGACCCAGTACTTC.

V is TRBV15 and J is TRBJ1-5; no clear D. The CDR3 is 13 residues long. Germline-derived CDR1 and CDR2 are LNHNV and YYDKDF (reference sequence). V shed 1 base and J shed 5 bases, with 6 bases lying between them. CDR3 in DNA: TGTGCCACCAGCAGAGCGGTTCATCAGCCCCAGCATTTT. This sequence encodes CATSRAVHQPQHF.

This clonotype was seen a single time. The chain joins TRBV14 to TRBJ2-7; D is ambiguous. Germline CDR1 and CDR2: SGHDN and FVKESK. The CDR3 is 13 amino acids. V gave up 3 bases and J gave up 0 bases, with 6 bases separating them. CDR3: CASSHSLSYEQYV. The CDR3 DNA reads TGTGCCAGCAGCCATTCCCTCTCCTACGAGCAGTACGTC.

The rearrangement uses TRBV20-1 and TRBJ1-5; perhaps TRBD1 as D (5 bases). This CDR3 region has 14 residues. Germline CDR1 and CDR2: DFQATT and SNEGSKA (reference sequence). V gave up 3 bases and J gave up 4 bases, with 13 bases separating them. CDR3 DNA: TGCAGTGCTAGTTTGGGACGCAAAAATCAGCCCCAGCATTTT. Its translation: CSASLGRKNQPQHF.

The chain carries TRBV9 and TRBJ1-5, with TRBD1 identical over 7 bases. The trim removed 2 bases at V and 7 bases at J, leaving 9 bases unmatched. Germline V gene lookup returns CDR1 SGDLS and CDR2 YYNGEE. The CDR3 spans 15 residues. CDR3 nucleotides: TGTGCCAGCAGCGTTTCTACAGGGGTTGGCCAGCCCCAGCATTTT. Translated: CASSVSTGVGQPQHF.

This chain links TRBV23-1 with TRBJ2-7; unclear D gene. TRBV23-1 is classed as an ORF, of uncertain function. The V gene lost 7 bases and the J gene lost 0 bases, with 13 bases spanning the gap. The CDR3 covers 14 residues. Here the CDR3 DNA reads TGCGCCAGCAAGGTCTCCCGGAACTCCTACGAGCAGTACGTC. Its protein is CASKVSRNSYEQYV.

A single count supports this clonotype. The chain is built from TRBV19 and TRBJ2-1; D call uncertain. The CDR3 is 16 amino acids. Trimming stripped 4 bases from V and 1 base from J, with 14 bases between. CDR1 LNHDA and CDR2 SQIVND come from the germline V gene (reference sequence). DNA for the CDR3: TGTGCCAGTAGTACGGACCCAGCACGGTCCTACAATGAGCAGTTCTTC. Amino acids: CASSTDPARSYNEQFF.

This clonotype was seen once. The CDR3 sequence: CASSLPGARRSYTF. The CDR3, as DNA: TGCGCCAGCAGCTTACCAGGGGCCAGAAGGAGCTACACCTTC. The rearrangement joins TRBV5-1 to TRBJ1-2, with a tentative D call TRBD1 (6 bases). The V gene's germline CDR1 is SGHRS and CDR2 YFSETQ. The CDR3 sequence is 14 residues long. Trimming pared 2 bases from V and 9 bases from J, leaving 17 bases between.

The gene calls are TRBV9 and TRBJ2-6; D not certain. Germline values: CDR1 SGDLS, CDR2 YYNGEE. The CDR3 length is 17 residues. The ends were cut back, 3 bases at V and 2 bases at J, with 15 bases in the middle. The CDR3: CASSAPTRGTGANVLTF. In DNA form, the CDR3 reads TGTGCCAGCAGCGCCCCCACGCGCGGAACTGGGGCCAACGTCCTGACTTTC.

This sequence joins TRBV29-1 and TRBJ2-7, with TRBD1 matching over 9 bases. This CDR3 is built from 14 residues. J gave up 2 bases and V 3 bases, and 5 bases lay outside the gene matches. Germline assignment: CDR1 SQVTM and CDR2 ANQGSEA. The CDR3 sequence: CSVELGQGTYEQYF. CDR3 nucleotide sequence: TGCAGCGTTGAGTTGGGACAGGGAACCTACGAGCAGTACTTC.

This clonotype was seen once. V gene TRBV29-1 combines with J gene TRBJ2-1; 11 nucleotides align to TRBD1. The V segment lost 6 bases and the J segment 9 bases; nucleotides outside the gene matches: 7. This CDR3 contains 13 residues. CDR1 is SQVTM and CDR2 is ANQGSEA in the germline V gene. The CDR3 DNA sequence: TGCAGCGTCGACTCGGACAGGGGGCCTGAGCAGTTCTTC. Amino acids: CSVDSDRGPEQFF.

This chain joins TRBV28 and TRBJ2-5; D is ambiguous. The V end was cut by 6 bases, the J end by 0 bases, with 11 bases between. The CDR3 is 14 residues long. CDR1 and CDR2 (germline): MDHEN, SYDVKM. CDR3 residues: CASSRAQHQETQYF. The CDR3 DNA sequence: TGTGCCAGCAGCCGCGCACAGCACCAAGAGACCCAGTACTTC. The full variable domain, in which reference TRBV28 and TRBJ2-5 provide the parts outside the CDR3, is DVKVTQSSRYLVKRTGEKVFLECVQDMDHENMFWYRQDPGLGLRLIYFSYDVKMKEKGDIPEGYSVSREKKERFSLILESASTNQTSMYLCASSRAQHQETQYFGPGTRLLVL.

Details on this clonotype: One junction end does not reproduce the germline sequence, and a read error may be involved. The chain recombines TRBV5-4 with TRBJ2-3; D is perhaps TRBD2 (5 bases). The germline gives CDR1 SGHNT, CDR2 YYREEE (reference sequence). The CDR3 runs 15 residues. CDR3 sequence (DNA): TGTGCCAGCAGTTTGGGCCAGAGGGGCACAGATACGCAGTATTTT. Amino acid sequence: CASSLGQRGTDTQYF.

This chain connects TRBV29-1 to TRBJ2-5; TRBD2 aligns across 10 bases. V was clipped by 4 bases and J by 3 bases; unmatched bases: 8. Germline V gives CDR1 SQVTM, CDR2 ANQGSEA. The CDR3 loop spans 15 amino acids. CDR3 coding DNA: TGCAGCGTTGGCATCCTCGGACTAGCGGAAGAGACCCAGTACTTC. This codes for CSVGILGLAEETQYF.

The chain joins TRBV20-1 to TRBJ2-7, with 12 bases that match TRBD2. V was pared by 8 bases and J by 9 bases, with 8 bases of the junction left unmatched. The CDR3 is 12 residues long. Germline V gives CDR1 DFQATT, CDR2 SNEGSKA (reference sequence). The CDR3 bases are TGCAGTATGCCGACGACTAGCGGGAGGCAGTACTTC. It specifies CSMPTTSGRQYF.

The CDR3 here is CASSEEVYSGQGAFF. CDR3 DNA sequence: TGTGCCAGCAGTGAAGAGGTCTATTCGGGACAGGGTGCTTTCTTT. This chain joins TRBV2 and TRBJ1-1, with 9 positions matching TRBD1. There are 15 residues in the CDR3. The junction had 11 bases not matched to a gene; V was cut back by 1 base and J by 11 bases. Germline V gives CDR1 SNHLY, CDR2 FYNNEI.

The rearrangement links TRBV20-1 to TRBJ1-2; a possible D gene is TRBD1 (5 bases). Between the trimmed V and J ends, which lost 2 bases and 8 bases, there was a span of 12 bases. Germline V gives CDR1 DFQATT, CDR2 SNEGSKA (reference sequence). This CDR3 comprises 12 residues. CDR3: CSARRGREGYTF. The CDR3 DNA reads as TGCAGTGCTAGAAGGGGACGTGAAGGCTACACCTTC.

This chain uses TRBV28 with TRBJ1-5; the match to TRBD1 covers 7 bases. Germline V gene lookup returns CDR1 MDHEN and CDR2 SYDVKM. The junction had 2 bases not matched to a gene; V was cut back by 4 bases and J by 2 bases. The CDR3 has 14 residues. CDR3 coding DNA: TGTGCCAGCAGTTCCGGACAGGGCAATCAGCCCCAGCATTTT. This codes for CASSSGQGNQPQHF.

The V and J genes are TRBV19 and TRBJ1-5; D is ambiguous. CDR1 is LNHDA, CDR2 SQIVND, per germline (reference sequence). The CDR3 runs to 15 residues. V shed 3 bases and J shed 0 bases, with 9 bases lying between them. The CDR3, as DNA: TGTGCCAGTAGTATCGTGAAGGATAGCAATCAGCCCCAGCATTTT. The encoded protein is CASSIVKDSNQPQHF.

The rearrangement joins TRBV20-1 to TRBJ1-2; no definite D call. The CDR3 extends over 13 amino acids. Trimming cost V 3 bases and J 6 bases, with 14 bases left between them. CDR1 is DFQATT, CDR2 SNEGSKA, per germline (reference sequence). In nucleotides, the CDR3 is TGCAGTGCTAGGGACCGATACCCAAATGGCTACACCTTC. It is translated as CSARDRYPNGYTF.

The V and J genes are TRBV28 and TRBJ2-7; 11 bases are a match to TRBD2. The V gene's germline CDR1 is MDHEN and CDR2 SYDVKM. V gave up 6 bases and J gave up 1 base; unmatched junction bases: 2. The CDR3 consists of 14 residues. The CDR3 DNA sequence: TGTGCCAGCAGGAGACTAGCGGGATCCTACGAGCAGTACTTC. Residues: CASRRLAGSYEQYF. The full variable domain, completed using reference TRBV28 and TRBJ2-7, is DVKVTQSSRYLVKRTGEKVFLECVQDMDHENMFWYRQDPGLGLRLIYFSYDVKMKEKGDIPEGYSVSREKKERFSLILESASTNQTSMYLCASRRLAGSYEQYFGPGTRLTVT.

The V gene is TRBV28, the J gene TRBJ2-5, with 10 nucleotides matching TRBD1. With V trimmed by 5 bases and J by 7 bases, 16 bases remained unmatched. CDR1 and CDR2 (germline): MDHEN, SYDVKM. CDR3 length: 17 residues. The CDR3 loop reads CASSPIPPGTGVGTQYF. DNA of the CDR3: TGTGCCAGCAGTCCTATTCCGCCTGGGACAGGGGTCGGGACCCAGTACTTC. Based on the CDR3 plus reference TRBV28 and TRBJ2-5, the full variable domain is DVKVTQSSRYLVKRTGEKVFLECVQDMDHENMFWYRQDPGLGLRLIYFSYDVKMKEKGDIPEGYSVSREKKERFSLILESASTNQTSMYLCASSPIPPGTGVGTQYFGPGTRLLVL.

This chain links TRBV15 with TRBJ1-2, with D uncertain. CDR3 length: 15 amino acids. Germline V gene lookup returns CDR1 LNHNV and CDR2 YYDKDF (reference sequence). V was pared by 0 bases and J by 6 bases, with 14 bases between. In DNA, the CDR3 is TGTGCCACCAGCAGAGATGAGGCAGCCTGGGATGGCTACACCTTC. This sequence encodes CATSRDEAAWDGYTF.